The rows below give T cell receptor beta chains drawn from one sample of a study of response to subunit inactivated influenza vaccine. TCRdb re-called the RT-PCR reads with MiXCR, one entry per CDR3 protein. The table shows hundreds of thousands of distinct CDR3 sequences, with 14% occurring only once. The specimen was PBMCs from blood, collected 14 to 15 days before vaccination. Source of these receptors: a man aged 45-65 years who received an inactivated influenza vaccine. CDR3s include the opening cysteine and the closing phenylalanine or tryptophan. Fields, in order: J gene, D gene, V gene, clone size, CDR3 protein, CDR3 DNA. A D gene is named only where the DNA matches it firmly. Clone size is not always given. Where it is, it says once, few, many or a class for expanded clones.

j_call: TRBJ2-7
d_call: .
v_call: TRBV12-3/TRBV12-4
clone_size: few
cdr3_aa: CASSFGDLYEQYF
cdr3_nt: TGTGCCAGCAGTTTTGGGGACTTATACGAGCAGTACTTC

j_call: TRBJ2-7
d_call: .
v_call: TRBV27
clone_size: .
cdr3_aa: CASSFDSRGEQYF
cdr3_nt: TGTGCCAGCAGTTTCGACTCAAGGGGGGAGCAGTACTTC

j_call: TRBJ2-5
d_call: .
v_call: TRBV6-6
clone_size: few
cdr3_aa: CASSYSGKTQYF
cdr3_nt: TGTGCCAGCAGTTACTCGGGGAAGACCCAGTACTTC

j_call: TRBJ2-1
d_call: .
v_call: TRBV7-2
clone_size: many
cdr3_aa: CASSLVGASYNEQFF
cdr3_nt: TGTGCCAGCAGCTTAGTGGGGGCCTCCTACAATGAGCAGTTCTTC

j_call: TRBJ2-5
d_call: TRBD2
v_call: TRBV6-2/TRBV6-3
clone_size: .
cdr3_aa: CASRTSPETQYF
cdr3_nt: TGTGCCAGCAGGACTAGCCCGGAGACCCAGTACTTC

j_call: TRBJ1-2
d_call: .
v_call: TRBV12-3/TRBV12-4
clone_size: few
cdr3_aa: CASSPNNYGYTF
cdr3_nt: TGTGCCAGCAGTCCGAATAACTATGGCTACACCTTC

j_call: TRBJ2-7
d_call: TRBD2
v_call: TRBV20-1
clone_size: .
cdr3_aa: CSASSSGIADEQYF
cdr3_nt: TGCAGTGCTAGTTCTAGCGGGATTGCAGACGAGCAGTACTTC

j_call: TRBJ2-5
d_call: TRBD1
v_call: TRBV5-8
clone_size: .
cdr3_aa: CASSVQQGAETQYF
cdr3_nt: TGTGCCAGCAGCGTTCAACAGGGGGCAGAGACCCAGTACTTC

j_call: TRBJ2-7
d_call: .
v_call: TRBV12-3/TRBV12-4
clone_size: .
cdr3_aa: CASSPILLGAYEQYF
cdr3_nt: TGTGCCAGCAGTCCCATCCTGCTTGGCGCCTACGAGCAGTACTTC

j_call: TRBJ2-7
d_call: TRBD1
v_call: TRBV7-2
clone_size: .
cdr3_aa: CASSRRVGQGNEQYF
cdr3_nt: TGTGCCAGCAGCCGACGGGTCGGACAGGGGAACGAGCAGTACTTC

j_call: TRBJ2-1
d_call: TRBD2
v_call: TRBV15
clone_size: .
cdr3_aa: CATSRELAGDNEQFF
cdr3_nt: TGTGCCACCAGCAGAGAACTAGCGGGGGACAATGAGCAGTTCTTC

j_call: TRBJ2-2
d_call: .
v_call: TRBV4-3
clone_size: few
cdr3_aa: CASSQDKAFGELFF
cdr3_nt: TGCGCCAGCAGCCAAGATAAAGCGTTCGGGGAGCTGTTTTTT

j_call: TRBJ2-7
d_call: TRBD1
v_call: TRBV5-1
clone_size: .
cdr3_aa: CASRQGQGAYEQYF
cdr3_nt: TGCGCCAGCAGGCAGGGACAGGGGGCCTACGAGCAGTACTTC

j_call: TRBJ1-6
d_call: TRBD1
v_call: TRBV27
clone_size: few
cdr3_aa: CASTSTGVHNSPLHF
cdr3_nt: TGTGCCAGCACCTCGACAGGGGTTCATAATTCACCCCTCCACTTT

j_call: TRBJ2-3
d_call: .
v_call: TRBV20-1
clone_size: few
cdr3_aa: CSPNRVPDTQYF
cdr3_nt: TGCAGCCCAAACAGGGTCCCAGATACGCAGTATTTT

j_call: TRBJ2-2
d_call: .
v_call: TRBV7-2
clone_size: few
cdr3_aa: CASSLVQGFTGELFF
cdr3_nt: TGTGCCAGCAGCTTAGTCCAGGGGTTCACCGGGGAGCTGTTTTTT

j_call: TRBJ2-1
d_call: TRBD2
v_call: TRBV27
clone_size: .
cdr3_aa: CASSTGRAYYNEQFF
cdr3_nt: TGTGCCAGCAGTACCGGGAGGGCGTATTACAATGAGCAGTTCTTC

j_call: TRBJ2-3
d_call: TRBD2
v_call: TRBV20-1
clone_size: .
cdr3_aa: CSASRLASTDTQYF
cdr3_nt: TGCAGTGCTAGTCGACTAGCGTCTACGGATACGCAGTATTTT

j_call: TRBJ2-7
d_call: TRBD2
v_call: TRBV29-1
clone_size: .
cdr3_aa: CSAGRGGGEQYF
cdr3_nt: TGCAGCGCCGGTCGCGGGGGAGGCGAGCAGTACTTC

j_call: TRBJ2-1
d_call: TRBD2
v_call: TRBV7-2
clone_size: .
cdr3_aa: CASSLTTGTTGEHFF
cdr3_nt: TGTGCCAGCAGCTTGACAACCGGGACTACTGGTGAGCACTTCTTC

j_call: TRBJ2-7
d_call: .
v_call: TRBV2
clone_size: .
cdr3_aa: CASSAVDPYEQYF
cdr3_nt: TGTGCCAGCAGTGCCGTAGATCCCTACGAGCAGTACTTC

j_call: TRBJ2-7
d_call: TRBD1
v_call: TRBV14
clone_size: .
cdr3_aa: CASSQVIGTGGRPSSYEQYF
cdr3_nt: TGTGCCAGCAGCCAGGTGATCGGGACAGGGGGCCGACCGAGCTCCTACGAGCAGTACTTC

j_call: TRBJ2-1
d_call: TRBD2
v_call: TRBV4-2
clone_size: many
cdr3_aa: CASSPDSGRHYNEQFF
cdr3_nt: TGTGCCAGCAGCCCAGATAGCGGGAGGCATTACAATGAGCAGTTCTTC